This TCR beta chain was sequenced for a study of cytomegalovirus exposure and HLA in healthy donors. Study conclusions and caveats: In a later analysis, TCR beta V- and J-gene trimming showed a link to a missense DCLRE1C variant. A few chains linked to CMV were shown in vitro to be specific for CMV antigens.

The V end was cut by 4 bases, the J end by 1 base, with 9 bases between. Germline-derived CDR1 and CDR2 are SGHDT and YYEEEE. The length of the CDR3 is 13 residues. Both 60 Vbeta primers and 13 Jbeta primers went into the PCR. Assay: immunoSEQ multiplex PCR; the TCRdb copy retains only in-frame clones and omits some. The sample includes approximately 270,000 clones, 75% to 85% of them seen just once. These donors, healthy bone marrow donors, were studied. Concerning this clone: What it recognizes is unknown.

The receptor was derived from a girl aged 2-9 years in good health and CMV-seronegative. Sample: PBMCs. The chain employs TRBV5-6 and TRBJ2-7; D may be TRBD1 (5 bases). The CDR3 loop reads CASSRAGSYEQYF. CDR3 bases: TGTGCCAGCAGCAGGGCAGGGTCCTACGAGCAGTACTTC.